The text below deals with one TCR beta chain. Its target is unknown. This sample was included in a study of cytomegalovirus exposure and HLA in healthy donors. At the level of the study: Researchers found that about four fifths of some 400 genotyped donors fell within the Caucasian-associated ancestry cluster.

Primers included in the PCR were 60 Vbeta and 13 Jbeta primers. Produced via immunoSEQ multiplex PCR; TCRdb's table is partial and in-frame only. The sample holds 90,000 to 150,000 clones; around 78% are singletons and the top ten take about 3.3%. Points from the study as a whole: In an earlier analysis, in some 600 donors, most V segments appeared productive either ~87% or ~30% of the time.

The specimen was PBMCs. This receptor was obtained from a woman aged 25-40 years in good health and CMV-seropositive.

CDR3 bases: TGTGCCATCAGTGGGCAGGGACAAGGTGAAAAACTGTTTTTT. It yields the protein CAISGQGQGEKLFF. V is TRBV10-3 and J is TRBJ1-4; weak D call: TRBD1 (6 bases). Trimming removed 4 bases from V and 7 bases from J, with 13 bases in between. Per the germline V gene, CDR1 is ENHRY and CDR2 is SYGVKD. The CDR3 sequence is 14 residues long.